This T cell receptor beta chain originates from a study of PD-1 blockade in mismatch repair-deficient tumors. Findings of the study overall: Tumor-resident clones, often absent from pretreatment blood, expanded after pembrolizumab and then contracted.

In regard to this clone: Its target is unknown.

Profiled with immunoSEQ multiplex PCR; TCRdb holds only in-frame clones, not every one. The sample contains roughly 50,000 clones, about 80% of which appear only once. CDR1 SGHAT and CDR2 FQNNGV come from the germline V gene. This CDR3 is built from 14 residues. The J segment lost 4 bases and the V segment lost 3 bases, leaving 2 bases of the junction unmatched. The V and J genes are TRBV11-2 and TRBJ1-1; TRBD1 agrees at 10 bases. Sequencing used peripheral blood, obtained 4 weeks after starting pembrolizumab. The clonotype comes from an adult with mismatch repair-deficient cancer. DNA for the CDR3: TGTGCCAGCAGCTTGACAGGGGGCATCACTGAAGCTTTCTTT. Its protein product is CASSLTGGITEAFF.